The T cell receptor (beta chain) under discussion was sequenced for a study of T cell changes during pregnancy in multiple sclerosis. The germline CDR1 and CDR2 sequences are SGHTA and FQGNSA. Trimming cost V 5 bases and J 7 bases; bases outside gene matches: 7. CDR3 length: 14 residues. TCRdb's table, derived via immunoSEQ multiplex PCR, lists solely in-frame clones and lacks some. The data show around 55,000 clones, just under 90% seen once. The source was CD4+ T cells from peripheral blood mononuclear cells, collected in the first trimester of pregnancy. The rearrangement links TRBV7-2 to TRBJ2-2, with 7 positions matching TRBD1. The sequence came from a female donor with multiple sclerosis, enrolled in a pregnancy study. The CDR3 region is CASSQTGPGGELFF. The CDR3 DNA follows: TGTGCCAGCAGCCAGACAGGGCCCGGCGGGGAGCTGTTTTTT.